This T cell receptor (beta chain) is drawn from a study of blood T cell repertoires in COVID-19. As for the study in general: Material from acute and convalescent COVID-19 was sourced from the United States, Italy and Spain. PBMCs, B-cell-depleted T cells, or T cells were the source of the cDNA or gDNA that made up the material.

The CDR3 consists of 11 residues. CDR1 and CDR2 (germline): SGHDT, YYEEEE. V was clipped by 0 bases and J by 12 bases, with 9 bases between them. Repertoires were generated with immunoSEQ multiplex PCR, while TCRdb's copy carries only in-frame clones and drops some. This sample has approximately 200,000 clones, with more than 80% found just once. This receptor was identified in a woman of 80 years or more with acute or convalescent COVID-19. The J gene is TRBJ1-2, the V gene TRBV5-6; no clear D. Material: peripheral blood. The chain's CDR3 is CASSLDGGHTF. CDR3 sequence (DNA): TGTGCCAGCAGCTTGGACGGTGGGCACACCTTC. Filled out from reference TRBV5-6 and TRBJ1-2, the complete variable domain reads DAGVTQSPTHLIKTRGQQVTLRCSPKSGHDTVSWYQQALGQGPQFIFQYYEEEERQRGNFPDRFSGHQFPNYSSELNVNALLLGDSALYLCASSLDGGHTFGSGTRLTVV.